These T cell receptor beta chains were read from a single sample in a study of T cells after yellow fever vaccination. TCRdb itself ran the 5' RACE reads through MiXCR, one entry per CDR3 protein. This sample has just over 250,000 distinct CDR3 sequences, with about 5% found just once. The material was CD4+ T cells sorted from PBMCs, obtained on the day of the yellow fever booster vaccination. The source of these receptors is a man younger than 35 who received the YFV17D yellow fever vaccine. The CDR3 runs from the conserved cysteine through the conserved F or W. The order of the fields is J gene, clone size, D gene, V gene, CDR3 protein, CDR3 DNA. D genes are given only for firm matches. Some rows mark clone size as missing; the rest say once, few, many or name a class of expanded clone.

TRBJ1-2 many TRBD1 TRBV6-2/TRBV6-3 CASSYGGDRGYGYTF TGTGCCAGCAGTTATGGAGGGGACAGGGGCTACGGCTACACCTTC
TRBJ1-1 few . TRBV12-3/TRBV12-4 CASRRQWYTEAFF TGTGCCAGCAGACGGCAGTGGTACACTGAAGCTTTCTTT
TRBJ1-1 . . TRBV2 CATQGHTEAFF TGTGCCACTCAGGGGCACACTGAAGCTTTCTTT
TRBJ2-1 . TRBD2 TRBV11-2 CASSPRLAGAIHELFF TGTGCCAGCAGCCCTCGGCTAGCGGGAGCTATACATGAGCTGTTCTTC
TRBJ2-5 . . TRBV20-1 CSARDPEWSTQYF TGCAGTGCTAGAGACCCTGAATGGTCAACCCAGTACTTC
TRBJ2-7 . TRBD1 TRBV29-1 CSVRAGTGISYEQYF TGCAGCGTCCGGGCCGGGACAGGGATCTCCTACGAGCAGTACTTC
TRBJ2-7 . . TRBV7-9 CASSSQDRRYEQYF TGTGCCAGCAGCTCTCAGGATCGTCGCTACGAGCAGTACTTC
TRBJ2-7 many TRBD1 TRBV27 CASSHPGQGEVEQYF TGTGCCAGCAGTCACCCGGGACAGGGGGAAGTCGAGCAGTACTTC
TRBJ1-6 . . TRBV11-1 CASSLGVGPLHF TGTGCCAGCAGCTTAGGCGTAGGCCCCCTCCACTTT
TRBJ2-7 few . TRBV12-3/TRBV12-4 CASSLLPNYEQYF TGTGCCAGCAGTTTACTCCCGAACTACGAGCAGTACTTC
TRBJ2-2 many TRBD2 TRBV7-9 CASSLARGLAGGRGTGELFF TGTGCCAGCAGCTTAGCGCGTGGACTAGCGGGGGGCCGAGGCACCGGGGAGCTGTTTTTT
TRBJ2-6 . . TRBV7-3 CASSPVGVLGSGANVLTF TGTGCCAGCAGCCCAGTTGGCGTCCTAGGCTCTGGGGCCAACGTCCTGACTTTC
TRBJ1-1 few . TRBV5-1 CASNTQPNTEAFF TGCGCCAGCAATACACAGCCGAACACTGAAGCTTTCTTT
TRBJ2-1 few . TRBV5-1 CASSEQGGWNEQFF TGCGCCAGCAGCGAACAGGGAGGTTGGAATGAGCAGTTCTTC
TRBJ2-3 many TRBD1 TRBV7-2 CASSRDRGDTQYF TGCGCCAGCAGCCGGGACAGAGGGGATACGCAGTATTTT
TRBJ1-6 few . TRBV5-4 CASSGGWDSPLHF TGTGCCAGCAGCGGGGGGTGGGATTCACCCCTCCACTTT
TRBJ2-1 few . TRBV7-8 CAICRDPSCPGEQFF TGTGCCATTTGCCGGGACCCCTCGTGTCCGGGTGAGCAGTTCTTC